One and the same sample provided the 7 T cell receptor beta chains below, sequenced in a study of blood T cell repertoires in COVID-19. Clones were sequenced by immunoSEQ multiplex PCR, and TCRdb holds only the in-frame ones, with some missing. The table lists under 300,000 clones, over 85% of them singletons, with around 1.9% in the top ten. Sequencing was done on a sample of PBMCs or T cells enriched from blood (not recorded which). The source of these receptors is a woman aged 60-75 years who had recovered from COVID-19.

The genes are TRBV19 and TRBJ1-5; 7 nucleotides agree with TRBD1. Trimming took 7 bases from V and 4 from J; bases not matched to a gene: 13. This CDR3 comprises 16 residues. Per the germline V gene, CDR1 is LNHDA and CDR2 is SQIVND (reference sequence). CDR3 DNA sequence: TGTGCCAGTACCCCTATCGGACAGGTGGCAAATCAGCCCCAGCATTTT. Translating it yields CASTPIGQVANQPQHF.

The V and J genes are TRBV28 and TRBJ2-1, with 11 nucleotides matching TRBD2. CDR3 size: 18 residues. The V and J ends lost 0 bases and 8 bases, in that order; junction bases with no gene match: 12. Germline lookup yields CDR1 MDHEN and CDR2 SYDVKM. The CDR3 sequence: CASSLWGRILAGGHEQFF. CDR3 bases: TGTGCCAGCAGTTTATGGGGACGGATCCTAGCGGGGGGACATGAGCAGTTCTTC.

V gene TRBV19 combines with J gene TRBJ1-4; 8 nucleotides align to TRBD1. V was clipped by 5 bases and J by 5 bases; unmatched bases: 4. Germline V gene data show CDR1 as LNHDA and CDR2 as SQIVND (reference sequence). This CDR3 spans 14 amino acids. The DNA for the CDR3 is TGTGCCAGTAGTTCAAGGACAGGGAATGAAAAACTGTTTTTT. The encoded protein is CASSSRTGNEKLFF.

The chain links TRBV6-2 or TRBV6-3 to TRBJ2-2; 9 nucleotides line up with TRBD2. CDR3 length: 18 amino acids. Losses at the gene ends were 1 base for V and 2 bases for J; bases not matched to a gene: 8. The germline V gene encodes CDR1 MNHEY and CDR2 SVGEGT. This CDR3 reads CASSYFLAGVLNTGELFF. In nucleotides, the CDR3 is TGTGCCAGCAGTTACTTCTTAGCGGGGGTGCTAAACACCGGGGAGCTGTTTTTT.

V and J are TRBV4-1 and TRBJ2-1, with TRBD2 matching 8 bases. The CDR3 spans 18 residues. V gave up 3 bases and J gave up 3 bases; unmatched junction bases: 13. Germline V gene data show CDR1 as MGHRA and CDR2 as YSYEKL. CDR3 in DNA: TGCGCCAGCAGCCATACGAAATCTAGCGGGCCCCTCTACAATGAGCAGTTCTTC. It codes for CASSHTKSSGPLYNEQFF.

This chain connects TRBV27 to TRBJ1-3; maybe TRBD1 (5 bases). Germline V gene sequence: CDR1 MNHEY, CDR2 SMNVEV (reference sequence). Trimming cost V 4 bases and J 3 bases, with 7 bases left between them. This CDR3 region has 13 residues. CDR3 residues: CASSSGFGNTIYF. Written as DNA, the CDR3 is TGTGCCAGCAGTTCAGGGTTTGGAAACACCATATATTTT.

The chain links TRBV4-1 to TRBJ2-7; 9 bases fit TRBD1. V shed 4 bases, J shed 1 base, and the junction held 8 bases outside the gene matches. Per germline, CDR1 MGHRA and CDR2 YSYEKL. This CDR3 is 16 amino acids long. CDR3 sequence: CASSRTGGILSYEQYF. In DNA form, the CDR3 reads TGCGCCAGCAGCCGCACAGGGGGCATCCTATCCTACGAGCAGTACTTC.